The T cell receptor beta chain under discussion was sequenced for a study of lymphopenia after photon versus proton radiotherapy. Turning to this clone: Its antigen is currently unknown.

The CDR3 is 15 residues long. Germline lookup yields CDR1 SEHNR and CDR2 FQNEAQ (reference sequence). The V and J ends lost 2 bases and 1 base respectively, with 6 bases between them. Study conclusions and caveats: After the lymphocyte nadir, photon-treated repertoires showed oligoclonal expansion, especially of CD8+ Temra cells. Authors raise, but do not show, better survival with proton therapy. Photon-treated patients lost naive T cells and TCR diversity; proton-treated stayed stable.

Profiling relied on immunoSEQ multiplex PCR, and the TCRdb table lists in-frame clones only, not all of them. The sample has several thousand clones, around 88% seen once; the top ten hold about a fifth. The sequencing used peripheral blood, collected from a patient treated with photon-based radiotherapy. This rearrangement joins TRBV7-9 to TRBJ2-6; D is undetermined. The origin of this receptor is an elderly man with cholangiocarcinoma. CDR3 DNA sequence: TGTGCCAGCAGCTTAATGGAGTCTGGGGCCAACGTCCTGACTTTC. It codes for CASSLMESGANVLTF.